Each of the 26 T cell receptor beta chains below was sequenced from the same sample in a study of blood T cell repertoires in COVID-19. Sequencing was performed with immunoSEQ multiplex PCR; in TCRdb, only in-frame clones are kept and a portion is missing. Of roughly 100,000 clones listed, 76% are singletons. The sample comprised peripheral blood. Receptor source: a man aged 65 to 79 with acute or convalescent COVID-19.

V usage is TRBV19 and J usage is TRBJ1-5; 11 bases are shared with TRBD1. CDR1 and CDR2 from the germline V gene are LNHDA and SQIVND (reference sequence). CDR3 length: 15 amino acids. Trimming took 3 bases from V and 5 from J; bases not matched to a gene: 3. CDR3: CASSIGQGAHQPQHF. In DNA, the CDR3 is TGTGCCAGTAGTATCGGACAGGGGGCGCATCAGCCCCAGCATTTT.

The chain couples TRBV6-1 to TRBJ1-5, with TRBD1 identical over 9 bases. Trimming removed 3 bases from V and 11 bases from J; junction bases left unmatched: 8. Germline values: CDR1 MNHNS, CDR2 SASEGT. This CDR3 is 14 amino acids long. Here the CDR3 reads CASSDLGTGKTQHF. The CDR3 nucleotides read TGTGCCAGCAGTGATTTGGGGACAGGGAAGACCCAGCATTTT.

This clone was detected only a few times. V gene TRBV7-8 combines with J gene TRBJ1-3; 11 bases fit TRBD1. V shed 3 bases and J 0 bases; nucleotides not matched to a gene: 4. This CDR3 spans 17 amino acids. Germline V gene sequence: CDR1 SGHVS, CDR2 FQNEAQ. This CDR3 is CASSFGQGAYSGNTIYF. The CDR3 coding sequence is TGTGCCAGCAGCTTCGGACAGGGGGCCTACTCTGGAAACACCATATATTTT.

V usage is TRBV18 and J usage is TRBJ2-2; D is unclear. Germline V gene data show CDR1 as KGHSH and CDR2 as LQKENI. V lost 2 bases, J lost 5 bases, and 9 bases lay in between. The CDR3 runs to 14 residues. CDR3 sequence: CASSPETLTGELFF. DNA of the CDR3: TGTGCCAGCTCACCAGAAACACTAACCGGGGAGCTGTTTTTT.

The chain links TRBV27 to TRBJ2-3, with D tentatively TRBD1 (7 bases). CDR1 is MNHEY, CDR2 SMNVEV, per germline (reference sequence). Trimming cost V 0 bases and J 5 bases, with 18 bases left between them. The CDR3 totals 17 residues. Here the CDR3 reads CASSLSPTSRTGDTQYF. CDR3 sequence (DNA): TGTGCCAGCAGTTTATCCCCGACTAGTCGGACAGGAGATACGCAGTATTTT.

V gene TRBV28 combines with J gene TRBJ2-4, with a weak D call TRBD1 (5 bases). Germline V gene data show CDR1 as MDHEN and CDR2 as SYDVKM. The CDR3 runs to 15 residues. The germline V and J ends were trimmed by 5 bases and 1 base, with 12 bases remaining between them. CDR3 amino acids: CASSGAESAKNIQYF. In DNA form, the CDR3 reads TGTGCCAGCAGTGGGGCAGAATCCGCCAAAAACATTCAGTACTTC.

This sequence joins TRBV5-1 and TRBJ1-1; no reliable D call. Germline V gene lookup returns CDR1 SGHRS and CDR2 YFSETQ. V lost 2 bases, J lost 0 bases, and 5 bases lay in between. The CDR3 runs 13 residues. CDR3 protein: CASSFLMNTEAFF. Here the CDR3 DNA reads TGCGCCAGCAGCTTCCTAATGAACACTGAAGCTTTCTTT.

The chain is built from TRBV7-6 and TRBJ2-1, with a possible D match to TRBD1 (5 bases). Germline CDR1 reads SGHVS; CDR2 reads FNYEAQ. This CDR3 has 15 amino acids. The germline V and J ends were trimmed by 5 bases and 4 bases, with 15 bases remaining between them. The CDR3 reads CASSPYEGAYNEQFF. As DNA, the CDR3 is TGTGCCAGCAGCCCTTATGAAGGGGCGTACAATGAGCAGTTCTTC.

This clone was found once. CDR3: CASSLRGEAFF. The CDR3 nucleotides read TGTGCCAGCAGTTTAAGGGGGGAAGCTTTCTTT. V is TRBV12-3 or TRBV12-4 and J is TRBJ1-1; D possibly corresponds to TRBD1 (6 bases). Trimming pared 2 bases from V and 8 bases from J, leaving 6 bases between. The CDR3 has 11 amino acids.

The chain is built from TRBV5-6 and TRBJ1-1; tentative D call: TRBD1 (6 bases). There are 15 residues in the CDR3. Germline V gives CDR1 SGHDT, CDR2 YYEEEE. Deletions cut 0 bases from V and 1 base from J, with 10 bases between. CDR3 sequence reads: CASSLGRTANTEAFF. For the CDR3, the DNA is TGTGCCAGCAGCTTGGGTAGGACAGCGAACACTGAAGCTTTCTTT. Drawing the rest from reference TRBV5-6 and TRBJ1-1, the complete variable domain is DAGVTQSPTHLIKTRGQQVTLRCSPKSGHDTVSWYQQALGQGPQFIFQYYEEEERQRGNFPDRFSGHQFPNYSSELNVNALLLGDSALYLCASSLGRTANTEAFFGQGTRLTVV.

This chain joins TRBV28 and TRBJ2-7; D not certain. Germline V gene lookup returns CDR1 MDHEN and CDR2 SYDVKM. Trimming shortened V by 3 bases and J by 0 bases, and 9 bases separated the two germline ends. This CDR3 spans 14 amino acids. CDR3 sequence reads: CASSFHGSSYEQYV. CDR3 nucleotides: TGTGCCAGCAGTTTTCACGGTAGCTCCTACGAGCAGTACGTC.

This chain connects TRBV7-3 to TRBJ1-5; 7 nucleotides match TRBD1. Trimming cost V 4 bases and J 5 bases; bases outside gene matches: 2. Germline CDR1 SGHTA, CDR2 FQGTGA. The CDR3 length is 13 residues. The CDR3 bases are TGTGCCAGCAGCTCAGACAGGGATCAGCCCCAGCATTTT. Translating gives CASSSDRDQPQHF.

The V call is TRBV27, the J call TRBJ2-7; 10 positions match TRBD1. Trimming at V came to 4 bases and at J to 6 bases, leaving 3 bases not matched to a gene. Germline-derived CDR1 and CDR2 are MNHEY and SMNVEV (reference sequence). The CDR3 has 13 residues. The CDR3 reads CASSSRTGGEQYF. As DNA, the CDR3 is TGTGCCAGCAGTTCGCGGACAGGGGGCGAGCAGTACTTC.

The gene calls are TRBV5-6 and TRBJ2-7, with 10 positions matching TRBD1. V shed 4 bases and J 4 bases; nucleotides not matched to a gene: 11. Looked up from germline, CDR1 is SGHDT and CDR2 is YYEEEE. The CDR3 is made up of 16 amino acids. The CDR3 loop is CASSPYRDRGTYEQYV. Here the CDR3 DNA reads TGTGCCAGCAGCCCCTACCGGGACAGGGGAACTTACGAGCAGTACGTC.

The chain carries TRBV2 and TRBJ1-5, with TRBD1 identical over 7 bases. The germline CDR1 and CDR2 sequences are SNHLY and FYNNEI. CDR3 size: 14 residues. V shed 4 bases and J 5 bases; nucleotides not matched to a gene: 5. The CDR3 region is CASSAVRGDQPQHF. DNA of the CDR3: TGTGCCAGCAGTGCGGTCAGGGGGGATCAGCCCCAGCATTTT.

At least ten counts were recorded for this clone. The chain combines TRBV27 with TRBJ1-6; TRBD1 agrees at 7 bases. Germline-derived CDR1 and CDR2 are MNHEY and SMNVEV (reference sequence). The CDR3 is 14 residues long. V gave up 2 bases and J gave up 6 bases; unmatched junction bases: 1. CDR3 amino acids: CASSLGQVNSPLHF. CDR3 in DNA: TGTGCCAGCAGTTTAGGACAGGTTAATTCACCCCTCCACTTT.

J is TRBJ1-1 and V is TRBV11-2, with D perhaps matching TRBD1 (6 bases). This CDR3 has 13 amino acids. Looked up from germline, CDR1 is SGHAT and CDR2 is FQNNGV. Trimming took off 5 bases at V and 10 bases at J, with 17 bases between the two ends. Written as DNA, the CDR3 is TGTGCCAGCAGCACGCAGGGGTCTAGCTCAGCTTTCTTT. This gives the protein CASSTQGSSSAFF.

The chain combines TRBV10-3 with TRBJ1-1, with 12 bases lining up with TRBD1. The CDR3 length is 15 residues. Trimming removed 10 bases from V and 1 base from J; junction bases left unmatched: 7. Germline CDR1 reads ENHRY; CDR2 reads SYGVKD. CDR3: CATRGQGAPNTEAFF. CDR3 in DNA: TGTGCCACCAGGGGACAGGGGGCGCCGAACACTGAAGCTTTCTTT.

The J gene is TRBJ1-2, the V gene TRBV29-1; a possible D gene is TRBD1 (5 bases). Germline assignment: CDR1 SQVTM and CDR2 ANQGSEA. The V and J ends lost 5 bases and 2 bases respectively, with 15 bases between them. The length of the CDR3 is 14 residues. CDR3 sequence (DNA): TGCAGCGTTCAAAATAGGGGTGGGAACTATGGCTACACCTTC. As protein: CSVQNRGGNYGYTF.

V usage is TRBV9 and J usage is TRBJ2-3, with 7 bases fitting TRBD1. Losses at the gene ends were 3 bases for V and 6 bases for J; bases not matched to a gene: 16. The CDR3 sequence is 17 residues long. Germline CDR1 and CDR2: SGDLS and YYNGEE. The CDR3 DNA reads TGTGCCAGCAGCGGAATAGGACAGGTCCATGCTCGGGATACGCAGTATTTT. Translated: CASSGIGQVHARDTQYF.

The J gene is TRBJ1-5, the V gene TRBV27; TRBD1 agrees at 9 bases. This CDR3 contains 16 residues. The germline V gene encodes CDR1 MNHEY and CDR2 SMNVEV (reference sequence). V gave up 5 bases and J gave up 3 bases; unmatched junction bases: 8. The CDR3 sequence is CASSPTGTGLNQPQHF. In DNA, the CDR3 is TGTGCCAGCAGTCCAACCGGGACAGGGCTCAATCAGCCCCAGCATTTT.

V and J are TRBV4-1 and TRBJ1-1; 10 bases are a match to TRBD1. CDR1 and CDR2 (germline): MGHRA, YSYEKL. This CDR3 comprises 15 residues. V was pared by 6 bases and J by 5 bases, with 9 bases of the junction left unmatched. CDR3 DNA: TGCGCCAGCAGACCCCCCGGGACAGGGGCGACTGAAGCTTTCTTT. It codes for CASRPPGTGATEAFF.

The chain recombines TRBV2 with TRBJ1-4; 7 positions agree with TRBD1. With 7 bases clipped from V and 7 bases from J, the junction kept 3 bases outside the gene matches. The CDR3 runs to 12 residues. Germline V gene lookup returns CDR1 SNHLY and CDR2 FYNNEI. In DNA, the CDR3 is TGTGCCAGCAAGGGGGCAGGTGAAAAACTGTTTTTT. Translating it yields CASKGAGEKLFF.

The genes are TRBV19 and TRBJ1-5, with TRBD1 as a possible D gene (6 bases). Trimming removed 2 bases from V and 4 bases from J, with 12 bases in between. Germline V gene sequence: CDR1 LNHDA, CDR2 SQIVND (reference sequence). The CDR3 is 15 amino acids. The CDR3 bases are TGTGCCAGTAGTATAACGGGACACCTTAATCAGCCCCAGCATTTT. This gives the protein CASSITGHLNQPQHF.

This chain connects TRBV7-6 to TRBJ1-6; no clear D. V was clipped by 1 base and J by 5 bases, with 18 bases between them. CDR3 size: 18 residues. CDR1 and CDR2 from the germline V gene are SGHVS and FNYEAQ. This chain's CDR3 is CASSLGGLRQPNNSPLHF. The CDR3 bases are TGTGCCAGCAGCTTAGGAGGGCTTAGGCAGCCTAATAATTCACCCCTCCACTTT.

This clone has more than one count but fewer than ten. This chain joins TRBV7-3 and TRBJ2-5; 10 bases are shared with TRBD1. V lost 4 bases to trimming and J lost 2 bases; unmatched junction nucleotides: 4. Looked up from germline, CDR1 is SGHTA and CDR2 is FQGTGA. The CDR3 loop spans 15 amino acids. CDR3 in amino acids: CASSSPDRGQETQYF. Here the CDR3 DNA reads TGTGCCAGCAGCTCCCCGGACAGGGGGCAAGAGACCCAGTACTTC.